These 14 T cell receptor beta chains share one sample of origin, sequenced in a study of shared clonotypes between healthy human individuals. TCRdb's copy holds only in-frame clones and misses some; the assay was immunoSEQ multiplex PCR. This table has about 980,000 clones, about 80% appearing once. The sequencing sample was made of memory CD4+ T cells sorted from blood. Documented subset: CD45RA-negative fraction. These receptors originate from a man aged 18 to 35 in good health.

The chain carries TRBV21-1 and TRBJ2-3. TRBV21-1 is noted as a pseudogene. This CDR3 region has 12 residues. CDR3 bases: TGTGCCAACCTTGGACCCGTAGATACGCAGTATTTT. The encoded protein is CANLGPVDTQYF.

The J gene is TRBJ2-7, the V gene TRBV15; D is perhaps TRBD2 (5 bases). Germline CDR1 reads LNHNV; CDR2 reads YYDKDF (reference sequence). Deletions cut 6 bases from V and 2 bases from J, with 14 bases between. This CDR3 region has 14 residues. CDR3 bases: TGTGCCACCAGGATGTCTGGAGGAGCCTACGAGCAGTACTTC. Encoded protein: CATRMSGGAYEQYF.

This rearrangement joins TRBV18 to TRBJ1-5, with TRBD1 identical over 9 bases. Germline CDR1 and CDR2: KGHSH and LQKENI. J lost 3 bases, V lost 0 bases, and 3 bases had no gene match. The CDR3 is 16 residues long. DNA for the CDR3: TGTGCCAGCTCACCACCGGGACAGGGAGCCAATCAGCCCCAGCATTTT. Protein sequence: CASSPPGQGANQPQHF. The full variable domain, rest sourced from reference TRBV18 and TRBJ1-5, is NAGVMQNPRHLVRRRGQEARLRCSPMKGHSHVYWYRQLPEEGLKFMVYLQKENIIDESGMPKERFSAEFPKEGPSILRIQQVVRGDSAAYFCASSPPGQGANQPQHFGDGTRLSIL.

This clone was observed a handful of times. The chain links TRBV30 to TRBJ1-1; a weak D match, TRBD1 (5 bases). V lost 0 bases and J lost 4, with 9 bases in between. The length of the CDR3 is 13 residues. Germline V lookup: CDR1 GTSNPN, CDR2 SVGIG (reference sequence). The chain's CDR3 is CAWSVWGSTEAFF. For the CDR3, the DNA is TGTGCCTGGAGTGTTTGGGGGAGCACTGAAGCTTTCTTT.

The V and J genes are TRBV5-1 and TRBJ2-7, with 9 bases matching TRBD2. J gave up 0 bases and V 5 bases, and 9 bases lay outside the gene matches. Germline V gene sequence: CDR1 SGHRS, CDR2 YFSETQ. This CDR3 has 16 residues. The CDR3 reads CASRTRAGGTSYEQYF. CDR3 DNA sequence: TGCGCCAGCAGGACTCGAGCGGGAGGCACCTCCTACGAGCAGTACTTC.

The chain uses TRBV19 and TRBJ1-5; perhaps TRBD1 as D (5 bases). Germline V lookup: CDR1 LNHDA, CDR2 SQIVND (reference sequence). V lost 7 bases, J lost 6 bases, and 25 bases lay in between. The CDR3 is 17 residues long. The CDR3 sequence is CASTHPPGKKGTQPQHF. In DNA, the CDR3 is TGTGCCAGTACTCACCCCCCGGGAAAAAAAGGGACTCAGCCCCAGCATTTT. Drawing the rest from reference TRBV19 and TRBJ1-5, the complete variable domain is DGGITQSPKYLFRKEGQNVTLSCEQNLNHDAMYWYRQDPGQGLRLIYYSQIVNDFQKGDIAEGYSVSREKKESFPLTVTSAQKNPTAFYLCASTHPPGKKGTQPQHFGDGTRLSIL.

The chain links TRBV6-1 to TRBJ2-7, with D maybe TRBD2 (5 bases). With 0 bases removed from V and 2 bases from J, the gap between germline ends came to 11 bases. The CDR3 is made up of 15 amino acids. Germline V gene data show CDR1 as MNHNS and CDR2 as SASEGT. CDR3 sequence (DNA): TGTGCCAGCAGTGAAGCGGAGGTCAGAGCCTACGAGCAGTACTTC. The encoded protein is CASSEAEVRAYEQYF.

The V gene is TRBV28, the J gene TRBJ1-4; D call uncertain. This CDR3 is 15 amino acids long. From germline, CDR1 is MDHEN and CDR2 SYDVKM. V was pared by 6 bases and J by 0 bases, with 11 bases between. The CDR3 here is CASRLGGATNEKLFF. DNA for the CDR3: TGTGCCAGCAGACTAGGCGGGGCAACTAATGAAAAACTGTTTTTT.

The chain uses TRBV19 and TRBJ2-6; possible D gene TRBD1, 6 bases. From germline, CDR1 is LNHDA and CDR2 SQIVND (reference sequence). The V end lost 7 bases, the J end lost 5 bases, and 15 bases lay between the germline ends. The CDR3 has 15 amino acids. CDR3 loop: CASTLRGNRANVLTF. CDR3 DNA: TGTGCCAGTACCCTCAGGGGTAATCGGGCCAACGTCCTGACTTTC.

The genes are TRBV5-6 and TRBJ2-7; 13 bases match TRBD2. The length of the CDR3 is 15 residues. Per germline, CDR1 SGHDT and CDR2 YYEEEE. The V and J ends lost 4 bases and 4 bases, in that order; junction bases with no gene match: 5. Here the CDR3 reads CASSIGTSGKYEQYF. In nucleotides, the CDR3 is TGTGCCAGCAGCATTGGGACTAGCGGGAAATACGAGCAGTACTTC.

This clone occurred a few times. The V and J genes are TRBV5-1 and TRBJ2-7; D perhaps matches TRBD2 (5 bases). The CDR3 consists of 16 residues. V lost 1 base to trimming and J lost 3 bases, with 17 bases between them. Germline CDR1 and CDR2: SGHRS and YFSETQ. CDR3 region: CASSLNEAQAGYEQYF. CDR3 DNA sequence: TGCGCCAGCAGCTTGAATGAGGCGCAGGCGGGCTACGAGCAGTACTTC.

V and J are TRBV19 and TRBJ2-7; the match to TRBD1 covers 9 bases. The germline V gene encodes CDR1 LNHDA and CDR2 SQIVND (reference sequence). The trim removed 3 bases at V and 5 bases at J, leaving 11 bases unmatched. The CDR3 has 16 amino acids. DNA for the CDR3: TGTGCCAGTAGTATCACTCCCACAGGGGGCACGAACGAGCAGTACTTC. Translated: CASSITPTGGTNEQYF.

This chain joins TRBV7-2 and TRBJ2-7; 7 bases are a match to TRBD2. The CDR3 is 15 amino acids. With V trimmed by 4 bases and J by 4 bases, 10 bases remained unmatched. CDR1 SGHTA and CDR2 FQGNSA come from the germline V gene. The CDR3 is CASSSRTSRAYEQYF. As DNA, the CDR3 is TGTGCCAGCAGCTCGCGGACTAGTCGGGCGTACGAGCAGTACTTC.

The genes are TRBV2 and TRBJ1-1; D ambiguous. CDR3 length: 14 amino acids. Per germline, CDR1 SNHLY and CDR2 FYNNEI. V was shortened by 6 bases and J by 0 bases, with 11 bases between the two germline ends. CDR3 sequence reads: CASRPPGMNTEAFF. The CDR3 DNA sequence: TGTGCCAGCAGGCCCCCGGGGATGAACACTGAAGCTTTCTTT.